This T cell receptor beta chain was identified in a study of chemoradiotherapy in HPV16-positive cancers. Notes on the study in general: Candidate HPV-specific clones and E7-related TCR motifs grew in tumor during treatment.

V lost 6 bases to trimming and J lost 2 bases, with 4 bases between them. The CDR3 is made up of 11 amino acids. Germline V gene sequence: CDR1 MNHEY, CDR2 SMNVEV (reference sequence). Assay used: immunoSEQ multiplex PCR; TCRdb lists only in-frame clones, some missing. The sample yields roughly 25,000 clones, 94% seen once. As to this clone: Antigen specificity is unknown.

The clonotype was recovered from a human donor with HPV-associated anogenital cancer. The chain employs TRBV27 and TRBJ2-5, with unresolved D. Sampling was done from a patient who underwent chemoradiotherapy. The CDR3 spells CASSPQETQYF. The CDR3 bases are TGTGCCAGCAGCCCACAAGAGACCCAGTACTTC.